The rows below give T cell receptor beta chains drawn from one sample of a study of blood T cell repertoires in COVID-19. Sequenced by immunoSEQ multiplex PCR; TCRdb stores in-frame clones only, minus some. The repertoire holds 200,000 to 300,000 clones, with about nine tenths as singletons. The sample comprised peripheral blood. These receptors were collected from a person aged 18 to 29 with COVID-19, enrolled during active disease. The CDR3 runs from the conserved cysteine through the conserved F or W. D genes are given only for firm matches. Rows may omit the clone size; those that give it use once, few, many or a size class.

D: TRBD1; V: TRBV3-1/TRBV3-2; size: NA; J: TRBJ2-4; CDR3: CASSLRTSGDRGLAKNIQYF; DNA: TGTGCCAGCAGCCTACGTACAAGTGGGGACAGGGGTCTAGCCAAAAACATTCAGTACTTC
D: NA; V: TRBV10-2; size: NA; J: TRBJ2-7; CDR3: CASKAGLTYEQYF; DNA: TGCGCCAGCAAGGCAGGGCTGACCTACGAGCAGTACTTC
D: NA; V: TRBV3-1/TRBV3-2; size: NA; J: TRBJ2-1; CDR3: CASSQGLYNEQFF; DNA: TGTGCCAGCAGCCAAGGACTGTACAATGAGCAGTTCTTC
D: NA; V: TRBV7-3; size: NA; J: TRBJ2-3; CDR3: CASSQEGRGDTQYF; DNA: TGTGCCAGCAGCCAGGAGGGCCGAGGAGATACGCAGTATTTT
D: NA; V: TRBV15; size: few; J: TRBJ1-4; CDR3: CATSRGQGTSEKLFF; DNA: TGTGCCACCAGCAGAGGTCAGGGTACGAGTGAAAAACTGTTTTTT
D: TRBD2; V: TRBV9; size: NA; J: TRBJ2-1; CDR3: CASSAFSFLAGDGDEQFF; DNA: TGTGCCAGCAGCGCCTTCTCATTCCTAGCGGGAGACGGCGATGAGCAGTTCTTC
D: TRBD2; V: TRBV20-1; size: NA; J: TRBJ2-1; CDR3: CSASSLSGGTYNEQFF; DNA: TGCAGTGCTAGTTCTCTGTCGGGAGGAACCTACAATGAGCAGTTCTTC
D: NA; V: TRBV25-1; size: NA; J: TRBJ2-7; CDR3: CASSGPGIDEQYF; DNA: TGTGCCAGCTCGGGTCCGGGGATCGACGAGCAGTACTTC
D: NA; V: TRBV6-5; size: NA; J: TRBJ2-1; CDR3: CASMISSYNEQFF; DNA: TGTGCCAGCATGATCAGCTCCTACAATGAGCAGTTCTTC
D: NA; V: TRBV9; size: NA; J: TRBJ1-1; CDR3: CASSLGGRTEAFF; DNA: TGTGCCAGCAGCTTGGGAGGTCGAACTGAAGCTTTCTTT
D: NA; V: TRBV6-2/TRBV6-3; size: NA; J: TRBJ2-2; CDR3: CASSRDFGTGELFF; DNA: TGTGCCAGCAGTAGGGACTTTGGCACCGGGGAGCTGTTTTTT
D: TRBD1; V: TRBV15; size: NA; J: TRBJ1-3; CDR3: CATIRDRGIGNTIYF; DNA: TGTGCCACCATCCGGGACAGGGGAATTGGAAACACCATATATTTT
D: TRBD1; V: TRBV2; size: NA; J: TRBJ2-3; CDR3: CASSDLGQGAADTQYF; DNA: TGTGCCAGCAGTGACTTGGGACAGGGGGCAGCAGATACGCAGTATTTT
D: NA; V: TRBV25-1; size: NA; J: TRBJ1-4; CDR3: CASRPPAGSGEKLFF; DNA: TGTGCCAGCAGACCTCCGGCAGGGTCGGGTGAAAAACTGTTTTTT
D: NA; V: TRBV15; size: NA; J: TRBJ2-5; CDR3: CATSGLRDFSLREETQYF; DNA: TGTGCCACCAGCGGCCTAAGGGACTTCTCTCTGAGGGAAGAGACCCAGTACTTC
D: TRBD2; V: TRBV2; size: NA; J: TRBJ2-7; CDR3: CASGGTSGSYGQYF; DNA: TGTGCCAGCGGCGGGACTAGCGGCTCCTACGGGCAGTACTTC
D: NA; V: TRBV19; size: NA; J: TRBJ1-5; CDR3: CASSIMVDQPQHF; DNA: TGTGCCAGTAGTATAATGGTAGATCAGCCCCAGCATTTT
D: TRBD2; V: TRBV10-3; size: NA; J: TRBJ2-7; CDR3: CATSGESYEQYF; DNA: TGTGCCACTAGCGGGGAGTCCTACGAGCAGTACTTC
D: NA; V: TRBV29-1; size: NA; J: TRBJ1-2; CDR3: CSVESLRDITYGYTF; DNA: TGCAGCGTTGAAAGTCTTAGGGACATTACCTATGGCTACACCTTC
D: NA; V: TRBV25-1; size: NA; J: TRBJ1-2; CDR3: CASSVGQSGYGYTF; DNA: TGTGCCAGCAGTGTTGGACAGTCGGGGTATGGCTACACCTTC
D: NA; V: TRBV6-1; size: NA; J: TRBJ1-4; CDR3: CASSDVAGLATNEKLFF; DNA: TGTGCCAGCAGTGACGTAGCGGGGCTTGCAACTAATGAAAAACTGTTTTTT
D: NA; V: TRBV20-1; size: few; J: TRBJ1-2; CDR3: CSGGTSYGYTF; DNA: TGCAGTGGGGGGACTTCCTATGGCTACACCTTC
D: NA; V: TRBV30; size: NA; J: TRBJ1-2; CDR3: CASSRGNYGYTF; DNA: TGTGCCTCGTCCAGGGGAAACTATGGCTACACCTTC
D: NA; V: TRBV2; size: NA; J: TRBJ2-7; CDR3: CASSAGFSYEQYF; DNA: TGTGCCAGCAGTGCAGGATTTTCCTACGAGCAGTACTTC
D: TRBD2; V: TRBV6-2/TRBV6-3; size: NA; J: TRBJ2-1; CDR3: CASSPTSGSTHNEQFF; DNA: TGTGCCAGCAGCCCCACTAGCGGGAGTACACACAATGAGCAGTTCTTC
D: TRBD2; V: TRBV19; size: NA; J: TRBJ2-2; CDR3: CASRGTSGANTGELFF; DNA: TGTGCCAGTAGGGGGACTAGCGGGGCGAACACCGGGGAGCTGTTTTTT
D: TRBD1; V: TRBV6-5; size: NA; J: TRBJ2-7; CDR3: CASSSRDRGIYEQYF; DNA: TGTGCCAGCAGTTCCCGGGACAGGGGAATCTACGAGCAGTACTTC
D: NA; V: TRBV18; size: once; J: TRBJ2-5; CDR3: CATQQDGGATQYF; DNA: TGTGCCACCCAACAGGACGGCGGCGCGACCCAGTACTTC
D: NA; V: TRBV11-3; size: NA; J: TRBJ2-7; CDR3: CASSLTCLQPSEQYF; DNA: TGTGCCAGCAGCTTGACTTGTCTCCAACCCTCCGAGCAGTACTTC
D: NA; V: TRBV27; size: NA; J: TRBJ2-2; CDR3: CASCSIGGTNTGELFF; DNA: TGTGCCAGCTGTTCGATCGGCGGGACGAACACCGGGGAGCTGTTTTTT
D: NA; V: TRBV4-1; size: NA; J: TRBJ1-3; CDR3: CASSQDRFGSSGNTIYF; DNA: TGCGCCAGCAGCCAAGATCGGTTTGGGAGCTCTGGAAACACCATATATTTT
D: TRBD1; V: TRBV12-3/TRBV12-4; size: NA; J: TRBJ2-1; CDR3: CASSSDRAEQFF; DNA: TGTGCCAGCAGCTCGGACAGGGCTGAGCAGTTCTTC
D: NA; V: TRBV11-2; size: NA; J: TRBJ1-6; CDR3: CASGPGVNSPLHF; DNA: TGTGCCAGCGGCCCAGGGGTAAATTCACCCCTCCACTTT
D: NA; V: TRBV27; size: NA; J: TRBJ2-1; CDR3: CASSLGLAGYNEQFF; DNA: TGTGCCAGCAGTTTAGGCCTAGCAGGCTACAATGAGCAGTTCTTC
D: TRBD1; V: TRBV29-1; size: NA; J: TRBJ1-5; CDR3: CSIWTGGTNQPQHF; DNA: TGCAGCATCTGGACAGGGGGCACGAATCAGCCCCAGCATTTT
D: TRBD2; V: TRBV2; size: NA; J: TRBJ2-1; CDR3: CASSASGRMSYNEQFF; DNA: TGTGCCAGCAGCGCTAGCGGGAGGATGTCCTACAATGAGCAGTTCTTC
D: NA; V: TRBV6-5; size: NA; J: TRBJ2-3; CDR3: CASSFRPYTDTQYF; DNA: TGTGCCAGCAGTTTCAGGCCCTACACAGATACGCAGTATTTT
D: TRBD1; V: TRBV18; size: NA; J: TRBJ1-1; CDR3: CASSQDRDEAFF; DNA: TGTGCCAGCTCACAAGACAGGGACGAGGCTTTCTTT
D: NA; V: TRBV14; size: NA; J: TRBJ1-5; CDR3: CASSLQGSNQPQHF; DNA: TGTGCCAGCAGCTTACAGGGTAGCAATCAGCCCCAGCATTTT
D: NA; V: TRBV15; size: NA; J: TRBJ2-3; CDR3: CATSRGGGLADTQYF; DNA: TGTGCCACCAGCAGAGGGGGGGGCTTGGCAGATACGCAGTATTTT
D: NA; V: TRBV28; size: few; J: TRBJ2-5; CDR3: CASTANQETQYF; DNA: TGTGCCAGCACTGCGAATCAAGAGACCCAGTACTTC
D: TRBD2; V: TRBV7-9; size: NA; J: TRBJ2-1; CDR3: CASSSTDWTSGTGEQFF; DNA: TGTGCCAGCAGCTCGACTGATTGGACTAGCGGGACAGGGGAGCAGTTCTTC
D: NA; V: TRBV7-8; size: NA; J: TRBJ2-1; CDR3: CASSQGAESSYNEQFF; DNA: TGTGCCAGCAGCCAGGGAGCGGAGAGCTCCTACAATGAGCAGTTCTTC
D: NA; V: TRBV27; size: NA; J: TRBJ2-1; CDR3: CASSYQGNEQFF; DNA: TGTGCCAGCAGTTACCAGGGGAATGAGCAGTTCTTC
D: TRBD1; V: TRBV5-8; size: NA; J: TRBJ1-4; CDR3: CASSTGTGGNEKLFF; DNA: TGTGCCAGCAGCACCGGGACAGGGGGAAATGAAAAACTGTTTTTT
D: TRBD1; V: TRBV5-4; size: NA; J: TRBJ2-3; CDR3: CASSPTGTGPTDTQYF; DNA: TGTGCCAGCAGCCCAACCGGGACAGGGCCCACAGATACGCAGTATTTT
D: NA; V: TRBV9; size: NA; J: TRBJ1-1; CDR3: CASSLTGVNTEAFF; DNA: TGTGCCAGCAGCTTAACGGGGGTGAACACTGAAGCTTTCTTT
D: NA; V: TRBV27; size: NA; J: TRBJ1-5; CDR3: CASSSQAAPYSNQPQHF; DNA: TGTGCCAGCAGTTCTCAGGCCGCCCCATATAGCAATCAGCCCCAGCATTTT
D: NA; V: TRBV29-1; size: NA; J: TRBJ2-2; CDR3: CSVATEMNTGELFF; DNA: TGCAGCGTTGCGACAGAGATGAACACCGGGGAGCTGTTTTTT
D: NA; V: TRBV7-6; size: NA; J: TRBJ2-4; CDR3: CASSFTGTDEDLTSNIQYF; DNA: TGTGCCAGCAGCTTTACGGGGACCGACGAGGACTTAACTAGCAACATTCAGTACTTC
D: TRBD1; V: TRBV28; size: NA; J: TRBJ1-3; CDR3: CASSSGTGDERGNTIYF; DNA: TGTGCCAGCAGTTCCGGGACAGGGGACGAGAGAGGAAACACCATATATTTT
D: NA; V: TRBV30; size: NA; J: TRBJ2-6; CDR3: CAWSSGSGANVLTF; DNA: TGTGCCTGGAGTTCAGGGTCTGGGGCCAACGTCCTGACTTTC